This T cell receptor beta chain was found in a study of lymphopenia after photon versus proton radiotherapy. Study-wide points: Photon-treated patients lost naive T cells and TCR diversity; proton-treated stayed stable. After the lymphocyte nadir, photon-treated repertoires showed oligoclonal expansion, especially of CD8+ Temra cells. Only patients who died were analyzed for survival; proton advantage is unproven. A bigger post-nadir fall in TCR diversity correlated inversely with survival time in deceased patients.

The repertoire was sequenced with immunoSEQ multiplex PCR; TCRdb's copy has only in-frame clones and lacks some. The sample includes tens of thousands of clones, approximately 85% of them seen just once. Note on this clone: The antigen is unknown.

Germline loops: CDR1 SGHTA, CDR2 FQGTGA. The CDR3 spans 15 residues. The V end was cut by 5 bases, the J end by 0 bases, with 8 bases between. The material was peripheral blood, obtained from a patient treated with photon-based radiotherapy. V gene TRBV7-3 combines with J gene TRBJ1-6; no clear D gene. The TCR originated in a man aged 40-49 years with gastric cancer. CDR3 nucleotide sequence: TGTGCCAGCAGCCTGGGGAGCTCCTATAATTCACCCCTCCACTTT. It encodes CASSLGSSYNSPLHF. Full variable domain (outside the CDR3, taken from reference TRBV7-3 and TRBJ1-6): GAGVSQTPSNKVTEKGKYVELRCDPISGHTALYWYRQSLGQGPEFLIYFQGTGAADDSGLPNDRFFAVRPEGSVSTLKIQRTERGDSAVYLCASSLGSSYNSPLHFGNGTRLTVT.